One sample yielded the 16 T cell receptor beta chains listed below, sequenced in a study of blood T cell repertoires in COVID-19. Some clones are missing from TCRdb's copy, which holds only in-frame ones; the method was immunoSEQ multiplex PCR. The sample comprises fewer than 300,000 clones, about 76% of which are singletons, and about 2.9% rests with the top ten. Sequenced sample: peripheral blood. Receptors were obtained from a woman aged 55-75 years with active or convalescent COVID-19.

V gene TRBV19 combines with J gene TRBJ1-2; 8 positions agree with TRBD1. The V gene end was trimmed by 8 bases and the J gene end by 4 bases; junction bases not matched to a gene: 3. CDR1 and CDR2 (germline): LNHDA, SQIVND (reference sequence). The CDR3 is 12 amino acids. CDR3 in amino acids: CASQGARYGYTF. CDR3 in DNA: TGTGCCAGTCAGGGGGCGCGCTATGGCTACACCTTC.

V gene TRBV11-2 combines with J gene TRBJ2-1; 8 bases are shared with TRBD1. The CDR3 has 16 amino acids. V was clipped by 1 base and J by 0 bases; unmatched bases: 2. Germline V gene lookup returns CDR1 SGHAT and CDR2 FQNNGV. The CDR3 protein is CASSLGQGSSYNEQFF. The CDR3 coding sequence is TGTGCCAGCAGCTTAGGACAGGGGAGCTCCTACAATGAGCAGTTCTTC.

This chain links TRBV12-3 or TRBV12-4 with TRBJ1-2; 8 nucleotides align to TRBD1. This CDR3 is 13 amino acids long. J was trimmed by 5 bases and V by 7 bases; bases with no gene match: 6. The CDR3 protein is CASKRGTGYGYTF. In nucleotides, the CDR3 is TGTGCCAGCAAAAGGGGGACAGGATATGGCTACACCTTC.

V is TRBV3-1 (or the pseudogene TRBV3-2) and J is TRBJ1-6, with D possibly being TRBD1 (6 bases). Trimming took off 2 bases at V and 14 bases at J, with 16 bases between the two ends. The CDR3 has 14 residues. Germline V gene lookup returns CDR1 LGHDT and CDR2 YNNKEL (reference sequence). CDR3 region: CASSQSKGVGTLHF. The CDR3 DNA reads TGTGCCAGCAGCCAATCTAAGGGGGTGGGAACCCTCCACTTT.

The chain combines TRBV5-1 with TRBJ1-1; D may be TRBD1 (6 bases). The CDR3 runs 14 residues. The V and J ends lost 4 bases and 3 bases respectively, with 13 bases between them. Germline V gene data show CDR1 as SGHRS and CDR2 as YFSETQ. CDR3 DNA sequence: TGCGCCAGCAGCGGAGGGGGGGCTTACACTGAAGCTTTCTTT. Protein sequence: CASSGGGAYTEAFF.

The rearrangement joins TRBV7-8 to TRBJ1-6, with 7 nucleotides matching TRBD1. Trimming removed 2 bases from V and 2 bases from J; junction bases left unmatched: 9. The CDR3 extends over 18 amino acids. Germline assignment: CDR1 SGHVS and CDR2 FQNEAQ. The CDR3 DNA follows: TGTGCCAGCAGCTTAAGACAGGGCCATAGCCCCTATAATTCACCCCTCCACTTT. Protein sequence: CASSLRQGHSPYNSPLHF.

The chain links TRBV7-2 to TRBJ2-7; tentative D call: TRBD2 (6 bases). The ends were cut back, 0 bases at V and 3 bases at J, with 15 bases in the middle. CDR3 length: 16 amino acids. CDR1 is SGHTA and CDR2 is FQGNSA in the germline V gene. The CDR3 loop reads CASSLAVMGLFYEQYF. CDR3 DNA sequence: TGTGCCAGCAGCTTAGCGGTGATGGGACTTTTCTACGAGCAGTACTTC.

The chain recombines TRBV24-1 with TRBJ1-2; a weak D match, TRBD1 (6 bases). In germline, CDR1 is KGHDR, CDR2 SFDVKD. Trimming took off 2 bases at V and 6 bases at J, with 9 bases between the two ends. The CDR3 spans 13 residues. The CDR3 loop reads CATSDYSGDGYTF. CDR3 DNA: TGTGCCACCAGTGATTACTCAGGGGATGGCTACACCTTC.

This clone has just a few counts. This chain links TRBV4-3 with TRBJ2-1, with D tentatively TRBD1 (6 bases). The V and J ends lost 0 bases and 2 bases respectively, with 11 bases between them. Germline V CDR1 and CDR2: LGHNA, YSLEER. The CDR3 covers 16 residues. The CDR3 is CASSQDQGMTYNEQFF. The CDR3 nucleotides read TGCGCCAGCAGCCAAGATCAGGGGATGACCTACAATGAGCAGTTCTTC.

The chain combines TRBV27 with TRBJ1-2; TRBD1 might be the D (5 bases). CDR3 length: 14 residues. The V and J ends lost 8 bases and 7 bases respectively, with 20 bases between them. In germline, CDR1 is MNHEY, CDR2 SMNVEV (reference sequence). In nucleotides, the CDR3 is TGTGCCAGCGGACCTTACCCGGACGGGGGTGGCTACACCTTC. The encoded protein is CASGPYPDGGGYTF.

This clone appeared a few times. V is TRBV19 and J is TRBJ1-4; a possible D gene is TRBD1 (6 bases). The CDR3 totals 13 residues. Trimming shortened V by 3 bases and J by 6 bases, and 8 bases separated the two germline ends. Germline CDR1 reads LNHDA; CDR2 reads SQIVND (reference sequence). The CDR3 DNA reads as TGTGCCAGTAGTATGGGGGCCTATGAAAAACTGTTTTTT. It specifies CASSMGAYEKLFF.

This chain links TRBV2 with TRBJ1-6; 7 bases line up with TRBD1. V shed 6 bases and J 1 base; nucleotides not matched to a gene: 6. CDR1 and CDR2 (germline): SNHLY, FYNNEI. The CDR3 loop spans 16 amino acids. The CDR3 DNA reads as TGTGCCAGCAGAGGGGACAGCGGATCCTATAATTCACCCCTCCACTTT. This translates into CASRGDSGSYNSPLHF.

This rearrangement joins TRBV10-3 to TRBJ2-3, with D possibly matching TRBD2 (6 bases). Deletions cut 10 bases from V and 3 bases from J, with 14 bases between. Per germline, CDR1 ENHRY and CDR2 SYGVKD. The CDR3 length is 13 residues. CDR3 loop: CATHTGETDTQYF. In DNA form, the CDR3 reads TGTGCCACCCACACGGGGGAGACAGATACGCAGTATTTT.

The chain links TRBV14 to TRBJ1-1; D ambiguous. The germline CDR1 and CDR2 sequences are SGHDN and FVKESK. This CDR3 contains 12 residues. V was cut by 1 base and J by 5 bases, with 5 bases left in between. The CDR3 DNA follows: TGTGCCAGCAGCCAAGGTTATACTGAAGCTTTCTTT. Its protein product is CASSQGYTEAFF.

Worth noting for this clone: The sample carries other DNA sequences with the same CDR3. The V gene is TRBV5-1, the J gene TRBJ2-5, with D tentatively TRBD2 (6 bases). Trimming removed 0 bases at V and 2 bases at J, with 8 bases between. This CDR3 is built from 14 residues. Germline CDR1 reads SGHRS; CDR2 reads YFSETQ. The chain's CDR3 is CASSLAGGQETQYF. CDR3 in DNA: TGCGCCAGCAGCTTGGCCGGGGGACAAGAGACCCAGTACTTC. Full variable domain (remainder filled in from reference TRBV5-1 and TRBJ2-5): KAGVTQTPRYLIKTRGQQVTLSCSPISGHRSVSWYQQTPGQGLQFLFEYFSETQRNKGNFPGRFSGRQFSNSRSEMNVSTLELGDSALYLCASSLAGGQETQYFGPGTRLLVL.

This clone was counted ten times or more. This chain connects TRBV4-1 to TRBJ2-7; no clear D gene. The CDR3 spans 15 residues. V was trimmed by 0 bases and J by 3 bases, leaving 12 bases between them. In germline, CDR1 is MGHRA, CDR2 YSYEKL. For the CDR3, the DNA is TGCGCCAGCAGCCAAGATCGGGTAATGGTCTACGAGCAGTACTTC. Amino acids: CASSQDRVMVYEQYF.